One and the same sample provided the 22 T cell receptor beta chains below, sequenced in a study of CD8 T cells in Susac syndrome. When the RNA was reverse transcribed, random hexamers were used with an input of about 0.5 to 1 ug. Each CDR3 protein is one row after TCRdb ran MiXCR on the immunoSEQ multiplex PCR reads. The sample records approximately 130,000 distinct CDR3 sequences, approximately 89% being singletons. The sample taken for sequencing was CD8+ T cells from PBMCs. These receptors were obtained from a human donor with multiple sclerosis.

This chain joins TRBV7-7 and TRBJ2-3; 8 bases are a match to TRBD2. V trimming: 1 base; J trimming: 4 bases; junction bases outside the gene matches: 10. The CDR3 length is 17 residues. Germline CDR1 reads SSHAT; CDR2 reads FNYEAQ (reference sequence). CDR3 in amino acids: CASSLGPAGGGSDTQYF. DNA of the CDR3: TGTGCCAGCAGCTTAGGCCCGGCGGGAGGAGGCTCAGATACGCAGTATTTT.

The J gene is TRBJ2-7, the V gene TRBV3-1, with 9 bases lining up with TRBD2. Unmatched junction bases numbered 6, after V lost 4 bases and J lost 5 bases. The CDR3 loop spans 14 amino acids. The germline gives CDR1 LGHDT, CDR2 YNNKEL (reference sequence). CDR3 protein: CASSLIAGENEQYF. The CDR3, as DNA: TGTGCCAGCAGCCTCATAGCGGGAGAGAACGAGCAGTACTTC.

The rearrangement joins TRBV27 to TRBJ2-1; 9 bases are shared with TRBD2. From germline, CDR1 is MNHEY and CDR2 SMNVEV (reference sequence). The junction had 10 bases not matched to a gene; V was cut back by 4 bases and J by 6 bases. This CDR3 comprises 16 residues. CDR3 loop: CASSSSPAGGLNEQFF. The CDR3 nucleotides read TGTGCCAGCAGTTCCTCCCCAGCGGGAGGTCTCAATGAGCAGTTCTTC.

The V and J genes are TRBV27 and TRBJ2-7; 8 bases fit TRBD2. V lost 4 bases, J lost 3 bases, and 5 bases stayed unmatched. Germline values: CDR1 MNHEY, CDR2 SMNVEV (reference sequence). This CDR3 has 14 residues. The CDR3 here is CASSWSGGGYEQYF. CDR3 bases: TGTGCCAGCAGTTGGTCCGGGGGGGGCTACGAGCAGTACTTC.

This rearrangement joins TRBV18 to TRBJ2-7; D gene unclear. Trimming removed 2 bases from V and 4 bases from J, with 9 bases in between. This CDR3 spans 13 amino acids. Germline V gene lookup returns CDR1 KGHSH and CDR2 LQKENI. The CDR3 nucleotides read TGTGCCAGCTCACCAGCTTTGCAGTACGAGCAGTACTTC. Its protein product is CASSPALQYEQYF.

This chain joins TRBV29-1 and TRBJ1-2, with D possibly TRBD1 on 6 matching bases. V was pared by 0 bases and J by 4 bases, with 12 bases between. CDR1 SQVTM and CDR2 ANQGSEA come from the germline V gene. This CDR3 region has 14 residues. CDR3 in amino acids: CSVEDVGGFYGYTF. The CDR3 DNA reads TGCAGCGTTGAAGATGTAGGGGGTTTCTATGGCTACACCTTC.

V is TRBV27 and J is TRBJ1-5; D is perhaps TRBD1 (5 bases). The CDR3 runs to 13 residues. Germline V gene lookup returns CDR1 MNHEY and CDR2 SMNVEV (reference sequence). Trimming left V 2 bases short and J 7 bases short, with 9 bases between. The CDR3 DNA is TGTGCCAGCAGTTTAGGGGGTGGCCAGCCCCAGCATTTT. It specifies CASSLGGGQPQHF.

The rearrangement uses TRBV6-2 or TRBV6-3 and TRBJ2-5, with 10 bases that match TRBD2. The J segment lost 5 bases and the V segment lost 3 bases, leaving 3 bases of the junction unmatched. The CDR3 has 14 residues. CDR1 and CDR2 from the germline V gene are MNHEY and SVGEGT. CDR3 sequence (DNA): TGTGCCAGCAGTTATTCGGGACTAGCGGAGACCCAGTACTTC. It encodes CASSYSGLAETQYF.

V gene TRBV10-3 combines with J gene TRBJ2-7; D remains unclear. The V end lost 0 bases, the J end lost 5 bases, and 14 bases lay between the germline ends. This CDR3 is built from 15 residues. Germline CDR1 and CDR2: ENHRY and SYGVKD. DNA for the CDR3: TGTGCCATCAGTGAGTCGTCTACCCTCCGGGACGAGCAGTACTTC. It encodes CAISESSTLRDEQYF.

This sequence joins TRBV28 and TRBJ2-1; D is undetermined. V was trimmed by 7 bases and J by 5 bases, leaving 12 bases between them. The CDR3 spans 13 residues. The germline V gene has CDR1 MDHEN and CDR2 SYDVKM. CDR3 DNA: TGTGCCAGCACCTTCCGTCCGGACAATGAGCAGTTCTTC. Protein: CASTFRPDNEQFF.

The chain couples TRBV5-6 to TRBJ1-1; 11 positions match TRBD1. Looked up from germline, CDR1 is SGHDT and CDR2 is YYEEEE. CDR3 size: 15 residues. Trimming took 2 bases from V and 5 from J; bases not matched to a gene: 5. The CDR3 reads CASSFPGQGGTEAFF. CDR3 DNA sequence: TGTGCCAGCAGCTTTCCGGGACAGGGGGGGACTGAAGCTTTCTTT.

The gene calls are TRBV11-2 and TRBJ2-7, with D perhaps TRBD2 (6 bases). The CDR3 covers 14 residues. The germline V and J ends were trimmed by 5 bases and 3 bases, with 14 bases remaining between them. The V gene's germline CDR1 is SGHAT and CDR2 FQNNGV. The CDR3 sequence is CASSPGTGFYEQYF. The DNA of the CDR3 is TGTGCCAGCAGCCCAGGGACTGGATTCTACGAGCAGTACTTC.

The V call is TRBV4-1, the J call TRBJ2-7; 12 bases align to TRBD2. V lost 0 bases, J lost 6 bases, and 3 bases stayed unmatched. Germline V gene sequence: CDR1 MGHRA, CDR2 YSYEKL. This CDR3 spans 15 amino acids. The CDR3 coding sequence is TGCGCCAGCAGCCAAGAGACTAGCGGGAGCAGCGAGCAGTACTTC. This sequence encodes CASSQETSGSSEQYF.

The chain is built from TRBV27 and TRBJ1-2; D not resolved. This CDR3 comprises 14 residues. Trimming stripped 3 bases from V and 5 bases from J, with 13 bases between. The germline V gene encodes CDR1 MNHEY and CDR2 SMNVEV (reference sequence). CDR3 amino acids: CASSLLASNYGYTF. DNA for the CDR3: TGTGCCAGCAGTTTGTTGGCCAGTAATTATGGCTACACCTTC.

This chain uses TRBV15 with TRBJ1-1; D might be TRBD1 (6 bases). CDR1 and CDR2 (germline): LNHNV, YYDKDF (reference sequence). V lost 2 bases and J 6 bases, leaving 13 bases between the germline ends. The CDR3 covers 14 residues. CDR3 DNA: TGTGCCACCAGCAGAAGCATGGGGGCCCCTGAAGCTTTCTTT. Translated: CATSRSMGAPEAFF.

This chain joins TRBV6-2 or TRBV6-3 and TRBJ2-1, with 11 bases that match TRBD2. This CDR3 has 13 amino acids. Germline V gene lookup returns CDR1 MNHEY and CDR2 SVGEGT. Germline trimming cut 7 bases from V and 7 bases from J; bases unmatched to any gene: 3. CDR3 DNA: TGTGCCAGCACGGGACTAGCGGATAATGAGCAGTTCTTC. It codes for CASTGLADNEQFF.

The chain couples TRBV29-1 to TRBJ1-2; D ambiguous. The V end lost 6 bases, the J end lost 3 bases, and 14 bases lay between the germline ends. The CDR3 contains 13 residues. Germline values: CDR1 SQVTM, CDR2 ANQGSEA. CDR3 nucleotides: TGCAGCGTGAGGACCCCACGGCACTATGGCTACACCTTC. Translation: CSVRTPRHYGYTF. The whole variable domain, filled in from reference TRBV29-1 and TRBJ1-2, reads SAVISQKPSRDICQRGTSLTIQCQVDSQVTMMFWYRQQPGQSLTLIATANQGSEATYESGFVIDKFPISRPNLTFSTLTVSNMSPEDSSIYLCSVRTPRHYGYTFGSGTRLTVV.

The chain combines TRBV27 with TRBJ1-1; D not certain. V dropped 5 bases and J dropped 8 bases, with 18 bases sitting between them. This CDR3 spans 14 amino acids. CDR1 and CDR2 (germline): MNHEY, SMNVEV (reference sequence). In DNA form, the CDR3 reads TGTGCCAGCAGTATAGATCGTACCGGGGTAGAAGCTTTCTTT. Translating gives CASSIDRTGVEAFF.

V usage is TRBV4-2 and J usage is TRBJ1-5; TRBD1 might be the D (6 bases). CDR1 LGHNA and CDR2 YNFKEQ come from the germline V gene. CDR3 length: 17 amino acids. V was clipped by 4 bases and J by 10 bases, with 26 bases between them. The chain's CDR3 is CASSRIKDRSGWEPQHF. The CDR3 DNA reads as TGTGCCAGCAGCCGCATCAAGGACAGATCGGGGTGGGAACCCCAGCATTTT.

This chain connects TRBV12-3 or TRBV12-4 to TRBJ1-2; D unresolved. The CDR3 is 16 amino acids. V was clipped by 0 bases and J by 0 bases, with 11 bases between them. The CDR3 is CASSLALQEANYGYTF. CDR3 nucleotides: TGTGCCAGCAGTTTAGCCCTCCAGGAGGCTAACTATGGCTACACCTTC.

The chain couples TRBV27 to TRBJ1-2; 7 bases align to TRBD1. Germline V CDR1 and CDR2: MNHEY, SMNVEV (reference sequence). Trimming removed 5 bases from V and 2 bases from J; junction bases left unmatched: 8. This CDR3 spans 15 amino acids. CDR3 sequence: CASSPIGTDNYGYTF. The CDR3 bases are TGTGCCAGCAGTCCGATTGGGACAGACAACTATGGCTACACCTTC.

This chain uses TRBV2 with TRBJ2-7; D is unclear. Germline V CDR1 and CDR2: SNHLY, FYNNEI. Trimming removed 3 bases at V and 7 bases at J, with 13 bases between. The CDR3 loop spans 13 amino acids. The CDR3 bases are TGTGCCAGCAGTGACCCCCCCTCGAGGGAGCAGTACTTC. This encodes CASSDPPSREQYF.